The T cell receptor (beta chain) described here comes from a study of blood T cells in healthy people across ages. The authors ran a second PCR of roughly 7 to 11 cycles using a sample-barcoded 5' primer and a J-beta primer mix. Every single cDNA molecule received a tag from a template-switch adaptor with 12 random nucleotides. TCRdb reprocessed the 5' RACE reads via MiXCR and lists one record per CDR3 protein. This sample has about 380,000 distinct CDR3 sequences; 45% to 60% occur once, and the top ten carry roughly 51%. Worth noting for this clonotype: It is unclear where the CDR3 begins or ends on the DNA, so no DNA is shown, and the CDR3 is as TCRdb lists it.

The CDR3 length is 14 residues, termini included. The sequence was collected from a man between 60 and 75 years old in good health. Sample: blood. The V call is TRBV21-1, the J call TRBJ2-1; the table's D call TRBD2 went unverified against the DNA. TRBV21-1 is a pseudogene segment. CDR3 in amino acids: CASVGSGNYNEQFF.